The 23 T cell receptor beta chains in this list originate from one sample, sequenced in a study of T-cell memory formation after mild COVID-19. TCRdb re-derived calls from the 5' RACE reads in MiXCR, one entry per CDR3 protein. In the table there are 300,000 to 400,000 distinct CDR3 sequences, under 30% of which are singletons. The source material was PBMCs or a T cell subset sorted from them (not recorded which). The receptor set was obtained from an adult woman who had mild COVID-19 (a few samples of this study predate the infection). Cell type and time point are not known.

The chain employs TRBV12-3 or TRBV12-4 and TRBJ2-7; D is unclear. Trimming took off 6 bases at V and 5 bases at J, with 14 bases between the two ends. The CDR3 is 13 amino acids. The CDR3 here is CASRPSSSHEQYF. The DNA of the CDR3 is TGTGCCAGCAGGCCTTCGTCATCCCACGAGCAGTACTTC.

This clonotype was detected only a few times. The genes are TRBV4-2 and TRBJ2-7, with D hard to call. Trimming left V 0 bases short and J 12 bases short, with 6 bases between. The CDR3 is 10 amino acids. The germline CDR1 and CDR2 sequences are LGHNA and YNFKEQ. In DNA form, the CDR3 reads TGTGCCAGCAGCCAAGAGCGTCTGTACTTC. Translated, it gives CASSQERLYF.

V gene TRBV6-5 combines with J gene TRBJ1-4; a weak D match, TRBD1 (5 bases). Germline V gene sequence: CDR1 MNHEY, CDR2 SVGAGI. V was cut by 6 bases and J by 4 bases, with 12 bases left in between. The CDR3 loop spans 14 amino acids. The CDR3 nucleotides read TGTGCCAGCAGATTTCAGGGAAGTAATGAAAAACTGTTTTTT. Translated, it gives CASRFQGSNEKLFF.

The chain employs TRBV5-1 and TRBJ2-7; possibly TRBD1 for D (5 bases). CDR1 is SGHRS and CDR2 is YFSETQ in the germline V gene. Trimming pared 1 base from V and 0 bases from J, leaving 14 bases between. The CDR3 length is 16 residues. CDR3 bases: TGCGCCAGCAGCTTGCATCTCGGCCAGGGCTCCTACGAGCAGTACTTC. Translating gives CASSLHLGQGSYEQYF.

This chain uses TRBV27 with TRBJ2-7, with D tentatively TRBD1 (5 bases). Germline CDR1 and CDR2: MNHEY and SMNVEV (reference sequence). The CDR3 consists of 15 residues. Trimming shortened V by 6 bases and J by 2 bases, and 17 bases separated the two germline ends. CDR3: CASSLRGFGAYEQYF. The CDR3 DNA is TGTGCCAGCAGCCTAAGGGGCTTTGGGGCCTACGAGCAGTACTTC.

This clonotype was seen a handful of times. This chain joins TRBV6-1 and TRBJ2-7; D remains unclear. CDR1 MNHNS and CDR2 SASEGT come from the germline V gene. With 2 bases removed from V and 7 bases from J, the gap between germline ends came to 12 bases. This CDR3 comprises 13 residues. CDR3 DNA: TGTGCCAGCAGTGAATCGGCCCCGAGGGAGCAGTACTTC. Protein product: CASSESAPREQYF.

The chain couples TRBV16 to TRBJ1-1; D is unresolved. Germline V gene data show CDR1 as KGHSY and CDR2 as FQNENV. The length of the CDR3 is 13 residues. The V end lost 3 bases, the J end lost 7 bases, and 12 bases lay between the germline ends. CDR3 residues: CASSQPGHIEAFF. Written as DNA, the CDR3 is TGTGCCAGCAGCCAGCCGGGCCATATTGAAGCTTTCTTT.

The J gene is TRBJ2-1, the V gene TRBV6-5; D tentatively fits TRBD1 or TRBD2 (5 bases each). V dropped 2 bases and J dropped 8 bases, with 13 bases sitting between them. The CDR3 consists of 14 residues. Germline CDR1 reads MNHEY; CDR2 reads SVGAGI. The DNA for the CDR3 is TGTGCCAGCAGTTACGGGACCATTCGCGATGAGCAGTTCTTC. Translating it yields CASSYGTIRDEQFF.

This sequence joins TRBV20-1 and TRBJ2-1, with 8 bases identical to TRBD1. Germline CDR1 reads DFQATT; CDR2 reads SNEGSKA (reference sequence). J lost 3 bases, V lost 4 bases, and 8 bases had no gene match. There are 15 residues in the CDR3. The CDR3 sequence: CSAIPGTGGYNEQFF. CDR3 sequence (DNA): TGCAGTGCTATCCCGGGTACAGGGGGCTACAATGAGCAGTTCTTC.

The chain employs TRBV20-1 and TRBJ2-7, with 7 bases identical to TRBD2. Trimming at V came to 5 bases and at J to 0 bases, leaving 7 bases not matched to a gene. CDR1 DFQATT and CDR2 SNEGSKA come from the germline V gene (reference sequence). The CDR3 loop spans 14 amino acids. CDR3 DNA: TGCAGTGCTCAAGCGGGAAGGGACTCCTACGAGCAGTACTTC. Protein product: CSAQAGRDSYEQYF.

The rearrangement links TRBV5-6 to TRBJ2-3; a weak D match, TRBD2 (6 bases). The CDR3 contains 15 residues. CDR1 is SGHDT, CDR2 YYEEEE, per germline. V was pared by 4 bases and J by 1 base, with 13 bases between. Here the CDR3 reads CASSGTPHRTDTQYF. CDR3 nucleotide sequence: TGTGCCAGCAGCGGGACTCCCCACCGCACAGATACGCAGTATTTT. The entire variable domain, with the rest obtained from reference TRBV5-6 and TRBJ2-3, is as follows: DAGVTQSPTHLIKTRGQQVTLRCSPKSGHDTVSWYQQALGQGPQFIFQYYEEEERQRGNFPDRFSGHQFPNYSSELNVNALLLGDSALYLCASSGTPHRTDTQYFGPGTRLTVL.

The chain links TRBV12-3 or TRBV12-4 to TRBJ1-1, with 9 positions matching TRBD1. The CDR3 totals 11 residues. With V trimmed by 4 bases and J by 13 bases, 4 bases remained unmatched. The CDR3 region is CASSWGQGGFF. The CDR3, as DNA: TGTGCCAGCAGTTGGGGACAGGGAGGTTTCTTT.

This clonotype was observed a few times. The rearrangement links TRBV20-1 to TRBJ1-5; 7 bases align to TRBD1. Germline V gives CDR1 DFQATT, CDR2 SNEGSKA (reference sequence). V trimming: 3 bases; J trimming: 2 bases; junction bases outside the gene matches: 7. The CDR3 sequence is 15 residues long. CDR3 region: CSASVAGGGNQPQHF. The CDR3 DNA sequence: TGCAGTGCTAGTGTTGCAGGGGGAGGCAATCAGCCCCAGCATTTT.

The gene calls are TRBV15 and TRBJ2-5; tentatively, D is TRBD1 or TRBD2 (5 bases each). The CDR3 is 16 residues long. Germline V gene data show CDR1 as LNHNV and CDR2 as YYDKDF (reference sequence). The germline V and J ends were trimmed by 0 bases and 5 bases, with 16 bases remaining between them. The CDR3: CATSREAPGTAETQYF. CDR3 DNA sequence: TGTGCCACCAGCAGAGAAGCCCCCGGGACCGCGGAGACCCAGTACTTC.

This clonotype was counted only a few times. The chain is built from TRBV20-1 and TRBJ2-5; D ambiguous. The germline V and J ends were trimmed by 5 bases and 5 bases, with 9 bases remaining between them. CDR3 length: 11 residues. Per the germline V gene, CDR1 is DFQATT and CDR2 is SNEGSKA (reference sequence). CDR3 amino acids: CSASDRETQYF. The CDR3 coding sequence is TGCAGTGCTTCCGACCGGGAGACCCAGTACTTC.

The CDR3 loop reads CASSSRDRGLNTEAFF. The DNA for the CDR3 is TGCGCCAGCAGTTCCCGGGACAGGGGGTTGAACACTGAAGCTTTCTTT. The rearrangement uses TRBV5-1 and TRBJ1-1; 11 bases map to TRBD1. The CDR3 sequence is 16 residues long. Unmatched junction bases numbered 6, after V lost 5 bases and J lost 0 bases. Germline-derived CDR1 and CDR2 are SGHRS and YFSETQ.

This clonotype has just a few counts. The chain couples TRBV27 to TRBJ2-5; 8 positions match TRBD2. J lost 2 bases, V lost 6 bases, and 8 bases had no gene match. Germline V gene lookup returns CDR1 MNHEY and CDR2 SMNVEV (reference sequence). The CDR3 runs 15 residues. This CDR3 is CASSSSRGVQETQYF. The CDR3 nucleotides read TGTGCCAGCAGCTCTTCGCGGGGGGTTCAAGAGACCCAGTACTTC.

This clonotype was observed at least ten times. This chain links TRBV25-1 with TRBJ2-1; 8 nucleotides align to TRBD2. V was pared by 4 bases and J by 6 bases, with 8 bases of the junction left unmatched. The CDR3 has 15 residues. CDR1 is MGHDK and CDR2 is SYGVNS in the germline V gene. CDR3 coding DNA: TGTGCCAGCAGTGTAAGCGGGAGATGGCCCAATGAGCAGTTCTTC. Translating gives CASSVSGRWPNEQFF.

This rearrangement joins TRBV13 to TRBJ2-6; D may be TRBD2 (5 bases). CDR1 and CDR2 (germline): PRHDT, FYEKMQ (reference sequence). V lost 6 bases and J lost 12, with 15 bases in between. The CDR3 sequence is 13 residues long. The CDR3, as DNA: TGTGCCAGCAGTCCTAGGACTTCTGGCGTCCTGACTTTC. This gives the protein CASSPRTSGVLTF. Combining the CDR3 with reference TRBV13 and TRBJ2-6 gives the whole variable domain AAGVIQSPRHLIKEKRETATLKCYPIPRHDTVYWYQQGPGQDPQFLISFYEKMQSDKGSIPDRFSAQQFSDYHSELNMSSLELGDSALYFCASSPRTSGVLTFGAGSRLTVL.

A few counts support this clonotype. The J gene is TRBJ2-2, the V gene TRBV5-1; D is uncertain. The V gene lost 3 bases and the J gene lost 0 bases, with 12 bases spanning the gap. CDR3 length: 16 residues. From germline, CDR1 is SGHRS and CDR2 YFSETQ. The CDR3 loop is CASSYPINSNTGELFF. In DNA form, the CDR3 reads TGCGCCAGCAGCTATCCCATCAACTCGAACACCGGGGAGCTGTTTTTT.

The chain is built from TRBV21-1 and TRBJ2-7. TRBV21-1 is given as a pseudogene. The CDR3 has 14 residues. The CDR3 DNA reads TGTGCCAGCAGCAAAGCCGGGAGCTCCTACGAGCAGTACTTC. Protein sequence: CASSKAGSSYEQYF.

The chain is built from TRBV15 and TRBJ1-5; 7 nucleotides agree with TRBD1. Germline lookup yields CDR1 LNHNV and CDR2 YYDKDF (reference sequence). The CDR3 loop spans 15 amino acids. V dropped 3 bases and J dropped 2; count of bases not matched to a gene: 4. Here the CDR3 DNA reads TGTGCCACCAGCAGGGACAGGTCGGGCAATCAGCCCCAGCATTTT. Translation gives CATSRDRSGNQPQHF. The entire variable domain, with the rest obtained from reference TRBV15 and TRBJ1-5, is as follows: DAMVIQNPRYQVTQFGKPVTLSCSQTLNHNVMYWYQQKSSQAPKLLFHYYDKDFNNEADTPDNFQSRRPNTSFCFLDIRSPGLGDTAMYLCATSRDRSGNQPQHFGDGTRLSIL.

The gene calls are TRBV29-1 and TRBJ1-5; the D gene is possibly TRBD1 (6 bases). Trimming removed 4 bases from V and 5 bases from J, with 9 bases in between. The CDR3 extends over 12 amino acids. Germline-derived CDR1 and CDR2 are SQVTM and ANQGSEA. CDR3: CSVGRGDQPQHF. The DNA of the CDR3 is TGCAGCGTTGGAAGGGGGGATCAGCCCCAGCATTTT.